A single sample gave rise to the 8 T cell receptor beta chains below, sequenced in a study of naive and memory T cell subsets. Treatment given: skin biopsy from PPD injection site in Mantoux-positive individual. A UMI-containing oligonucleotide was joined by 3' ligation to the TCR cDNA template. Four PCR rounds used nested alpha and beta constant region primers plus the SP2 primer. Via MiXCR, TCRdb re-called the UMI-ligation and nested PCR reads, giving one row per CDR3 protein. This table has around 20,000 distinct CDR3 sequences, approximately 6% appearing once. This sample comprised skin, obtained from a tuberculin skin test site. These receptors all come from an adult in good health.

The chain recombines TRBV19 with TRBJ2-7; tentative D call: TRBD1 (6 bases). Trimming took off 4 bases at V and 2 bases at J, with 12 bases between the two ends. This CDR3 has 14 residues. Looked up from germline, CDR1 is LNHDA and CDR2 is SQIVND (reference sequence). The CDR3 sequence: CASSKLDSTYEQYF. The DNA for the CDR3 is TGTGCCAGTAGTAAATTGGACAGTACCTACGAGCAGTACTTC.

The chain employs TRBV10-3 and TRBJ1-2; a possible D gene is TRBD1 (5 bases). Germline values: CDR1 ENHRY, CDR2 SYGVKD. This CDR3 contains 15 residues. V lost 6 bases, J lost 0 bases, and 14 bases lay in between. This chain's CDR3 is CAIREGTASNYGYTF. The CDR3 DNA is TGTGCCATCAGGGAGGGGACGGCTTCTAACTATGGCTACACCTTC.

This clonotype occurred many times. The chain is built from TRBV29-1 and TRBJ2-1, with TRBD1 as a possible D gene (5 bases). CDR3 length equals 12 residues. V gave up 6 bases and J gave up 3 bases, with 9 bases separating them. CDR1 and CDR2 from the germline V gene are SQVTM and ANQGSEA. The CDR3: CSVVDSYNEQFF. The CDR3 coding sequence is TGCAGCGTAGTAGACAGCTACAATGAGCAGTTCTTC.

This clonotype was seen only a few times. This rearrangement joins TRBV5-1 to TRBJ1-5; D is unresolved. From germline, CDR1 is SGHRS and CDR2 YFSETQ. The CDR3 is 13 amino acids. Trimming took 0 bases from V and 0 from J, leaving 1 base between them. The CDR3 bases are TGCGCCAGCAGCTTGGATAGCAATCAGCCCCAGCATTTT. It translates to CASSLDSNQPQHF.

This clonotype has at least ten counts. This chain uses TRBV6-5 with TRBJ1-5; a weak D match, TRBD1 (6 bases). The CDR3 sequence is 13 residues long. Trimming pared 8 bases from V and 5 bases from J, leaving 13 bases between. Germline CDR1 reads MNHEY; CDR2 reads SVGAGI. CDR3 sequence: CASRWGADQPQHF. As DNA, the CDR3 is TGTGCCAGCCGGTGGGGGGCAGATCAGCCCCAGCATTTT.

At least ten counts were recorded for this clonotype. V gene TRBV6-2 or TRBV6-3 combines with J gene TRBJ1-1; TRBD1 agrees at 8 bases. V shed 8 bases and J 0 bases; nucleotides not matched to a gene: 5. Per the germline V gene, CDR1 is MNHEY and CDR2 is SVGEGT. The CDR3 extends over 14 amino acids. CDR3 in DNA: TGTGCCAGCGCTCACAGGGGGATGAACACTGAAGCTTTCTTT. Its translation: CASAHRGMNTEAFF.

With respect to this clonotype: The DNA is omitted, as the CDR3 cannot be located on it reliably, and the CDR3 follows TCRdb's listing. The chain combines TRBV27 with TRBJ1-2. Looked up from germline, CDR1 is MNHEY and CDR2 is SMNVEV (reference sequence). The CDR3 adds up to 12 amino acids, both ends counted. This CDR3 reads CASYQGYYGCTF.

By share of the sample, this clonotype is medium-sized. CDR3 in DNA: TGCAGTGCCAGCGGGAGGGCCGCGGGCTATGAGCAGTTCTTC. Amino acids: CSASGRAAGYEQFF. This rearrangement joins TRBV20-1 to TRBJ2-1; 10 positions match TRBD2. CDR3 length: 14 amino acids. In germline, CDR1 is DFQATT, CDR2 SNEGSKA (reference sequence). Trimming cost V 6 bases and J 8 bases; bases outside gene matches: 10.